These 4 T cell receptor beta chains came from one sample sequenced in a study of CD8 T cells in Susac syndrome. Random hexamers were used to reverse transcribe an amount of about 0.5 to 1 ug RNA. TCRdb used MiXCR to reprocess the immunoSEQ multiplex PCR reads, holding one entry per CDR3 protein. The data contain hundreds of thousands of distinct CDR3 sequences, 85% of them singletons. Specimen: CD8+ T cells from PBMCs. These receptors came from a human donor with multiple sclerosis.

DNA of the CDR3: TGTGCCAAAGGGCGGGAGGGCCAGGAAGATGAGCAGTTCTTC. This encodes CAKGREGQEDEQFF. The rearrangement uses TRBV2 and TRBJ2-1, with 9 positions matching TRBD2. This CDR3 is 14 amino acids long. Germline CDR1 SNHLY, CDR2 FYNNEI. V shed 10 bases and J 8 bases; nucleotides not matched to a gene: 12. Full variable domain (outside the CDR3, taken from reference TRBV2 and TRBJ2-1): EPEVTQTPSHQVTQMGQEVILRCVPISNHLYFYWYRQILGQKVEFLVSFYNNEISEKSEIFDDQFSVERPDGSNFTLKIRSTKLEDSAMYFCAKGREGQEDEQFFGPGTRLTVL.

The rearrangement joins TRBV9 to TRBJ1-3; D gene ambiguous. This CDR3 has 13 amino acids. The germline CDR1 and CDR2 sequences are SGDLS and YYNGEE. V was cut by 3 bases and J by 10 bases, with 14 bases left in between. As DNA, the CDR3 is TGTGCCAGCAGCGCATGGGGAGGTTCAACCATATATTTT. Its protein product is CASSAWGGSTIYF. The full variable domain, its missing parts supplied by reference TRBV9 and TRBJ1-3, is DSGVTQTPKHLITATGQRVTLRCSPRSGDLSVYWYQQSLDQGLQFLIQYYNGEERAKGNILERFSAQQFPDLHSELNLSSLELGDSALYFCASSAWGGSTIYFGEGSWLTVV.

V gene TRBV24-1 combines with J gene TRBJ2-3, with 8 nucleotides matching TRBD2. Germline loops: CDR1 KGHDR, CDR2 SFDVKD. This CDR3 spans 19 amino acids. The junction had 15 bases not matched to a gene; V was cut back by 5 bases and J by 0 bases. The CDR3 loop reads CATSVIPREDRPSTDTQYF. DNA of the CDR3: TGTGCCACCAGTGTAATACCGCGGGAGGACCGTCCTAGCACAGATACGCAGTATTTT.

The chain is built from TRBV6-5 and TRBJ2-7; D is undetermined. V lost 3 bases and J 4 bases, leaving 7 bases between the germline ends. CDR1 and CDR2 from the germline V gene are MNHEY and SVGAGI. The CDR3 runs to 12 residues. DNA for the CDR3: TGTGCCAGCAGTTATAATGAGTACGAGCAGTACTTC. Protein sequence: CASSYNEYEQYF.